This T cell receptor beta chain comes out of a study of Graves' ophthalmopathy and Graves' hyperthyroidism. Remarks on this clonotype: The antigen is undetermined. With a much larger clone just one base away, this may be a read error.

General study results and limits: Most thyroid-expanded clonotypes exceeding 0.001 frequency were also found in blood.

The CDR3 is 16 amino acids. From germline, CDR1 is MNHNS and CDR2 SASEGT. Trimming shortened V by 5 bases and J by 6 bases, and 22 bases separated the two germline ends. Beta-chain TCR CDR3 regions were amplified from RNA transcripts. RT-PCR in the first round used HTBI primers; a second-round multiplex PCR followed. In TCRdb, the multiplex PCR reads were re-called with MiXCR into one record per CDR3 protein. Seen here are about 390,000 distinct CDR3 sequences, 15% observed once, and the top ten hold about 7.3%. From fresh peripheral blood, approximately 10 ml in volume, the PBMCs were obtained. This sequence was found in a woman under 30 with stable Graves' hyperthyroidism. The chain joins TRBV6-1 to TRBJ1-1; D may be TRBD1 (5 bases). The sequenced sample consisted of peripheral blood. CDR3 residues: CASSRTMRRGSSEAFF. CDR3 in DNA: TGTGCCAGCAGTAGGACTATGAGACGGGGGAGCTCTGAAGCTTTCTTT.